These 2 T cell receptor beta chains share one sample of origin, sequenced in a study of long-term antiretroviral therapy in people with HIV. Running of the v3.0 immunoSEQ assay took place at survey level. Clones were read by immunoSEQ multiplex PCR, and TCRdb kept only the in-frame ones, dropping some. This table holds roughly 38,000 clones, 80% found once. The source was unsorted PBMCs, collected 3.4 years after starting antiretroviral therapy. All receptors come from a man aged 25-45 years with HIV.

CDR3 nucleotides: TGTGCCAGCAGCTTAACACCCCAAGAGACCCAGTACTTC. It specifies CASSLTPQETQYF. This chain uses TRBV7-2 with TRBJ2-5; unclear D gene. The CDR3 contains 13 residues. Germline V gene lookup returns CDR1 SGHTA and CDR2 FQGNSA. Trimming stripped 2 bases from V and 1 base from J, with 5 bases between.

The chain employs TRBV7-9 and TRBJ2-3, with D perhaps TRBD2 (5 bases). This CDR3 region has 15 residues. Germline values: CDR1 SEHNR, CDR2 FQNEAQ (reference sequence). Trimming pared 3 bases from V and 6 bases from J, leaving 16 bases between. CDR3 in DNA: TGTGCCAGCAGCTTCGGGAAGACGGATCGGGATACGCAGTATTTT. This codes for CASSFGKTDRDTQYF.